This T cell receptor beta chain was identified during a study of blood T cell repertoires in COVID-19. Study details: Acute and convalescent COVID-19 samples came from the United States, Italy and Spain.

Produced via immunoSEQ multiplex PCR; TCRdb's table is partial and in-frame only. The data show around 130,000 clones, under 85% seen once. Germline assignment: CDR1 KGHDR and CDR2 SFDVKD. V lost 3 bases and J lost 0, with 8 bases in between. The CDR3 is 15 residues long. The sequence was collected from a woman aged 60-75 years with acute or convalescent COVID-19. The J gene is TRBJ1-3, the V gene TRBV24-1; D ambiguous. Sequencing was performed on peripheral blood. CDR3 protein: CATSDAKSSGNTIYF. The CDR3, as DNA: TGTGCCACCAGTGATGCGAAGAGCTCTGGAAACACCATATATTTT.